The clone carrying this T cell receptor beta chain was counted ten times or more. CDR1 is SGHTA and CDR2 is FQGNSA in the germline V gene. With V trimmed by 3 bases and J by 4 bases, 8 bases remained unmatched. The CDR3 runs 18 residues. MiXCR was run by TCRdb on the RT-PCR reads, yielding one entry per CDR3 protein. Altogether approximately 720,000 distinct CDR3 sequences are present, 14% being singletons, with the ten largest covering 3.6%. The sequence was collected from a female donor in good health, serving as a healthy control. J is TRBJ2-5 and V is TRBV7-2, with TRBD2 matching 16 bases. The specimen was memory CD4+ T cells from blood. CDR3 region: CASSFGTSGGERRETQYF. The DNA for the CDR3 is TGTGCCAGCAGCTTTGGGACTAGCGGGGGGGAGAGGAGAGAGACCCAGTACTTC.